This T cell receptor beta chain was documented in a study of cytomegalovirus exposure and HLA in healthy donors. With regard to this clone: Its target is not known.

There were likely unrecorded immune exposures, though donors were nominally healthy when sampled. The PCR was carried out with 60 Vbeta primers and 13 Jbeta primers. Only in-frame clones appear in the TCRdb table, and some are missing; sequencing was by immunoSEQ multiplex PCR. The sample contains about 130,000 clones, more than 65% of which appear only once. The CDR3 has 14 amino acids. CDR1 SGDLS and CDR2 YYNGEE come from the germline V gene. The V and J ends lost 0 bases and 3 bases respectively, with 9 bases between them. The study's findings and limits: Most TCR sequences were seen very rarely across donors, but some public TCRs occurred in many. Reports described diagnosis of cytomegalovirus status by the classifier as highly specific and sensitive.

The sequencing sample was made of PBMCs. This TCR was sampled from a male donor in good health and CMV-seropositive. The J gene is TRBJ2-5, the V gene TRBV9; perhaps TRBD1 as D (6 bases). CDR3 protein: CASSVGGQKETQYF. CDR3 DNA sequence: TGTGCCAGCAGCGTAGGGGGACAAAAAGAGACCCAGTACTTC.